This is a list of T cell receptor beta chains from one sample in a study of human T cells and chemical hapten exposure. Each CDR3 protein gets one entry after TCRdb re-called the RACE reads with MiXCR. The sample yields some 380,000 distinct CDR3 sequences, more than 4.5% seen once. Sequenced material: whole blood, taken in connection with sensitization to the hapten diphenylcyclopropenone (DPC). These receptors all stem from a woman in her forties or fifties with alopecia areata. Some clones in this sample may be carry-over from other donors' samples. Each CDR3 is given with its conserved first and last residue. The D gene is left open where the match is weak. Expanded clones are given a class, and other clones once, few, many or no size at all.

J gene: TRBJ2-1; V gene: TRBV29-1; D gene: .; clone size: few; CDR3 protein: CSVEARRRSSYNEQFF; CDR3 DNA: TGCAGCGTTGAAGCTCGACGCCGGAGCTCCTACAATGAGCAGTTCTTC
J gene: TRBJ2-3; V gene: TRBV7-8; D gene: .; clone size: .; CDR3 protein: CASSLARSTEGGTDTQYF; CDR3 DNA: TGTGCCAGCAGCTTAGCGCGGTCCACTGAGGGGGGCACAGATACGCAGTATTTT
J gene: TRBJ2-1; V gene: TRBV2; D gene: .; clone size: many; CDR3 protein: CASSPPRERSYNEQFF; CDR3 DNA: TGTGCCAGCAGTCCCCCCCGGGAGCGATCCTACAATGAGCAGTTCTTC
J gene: TRBJ2-5; V gene: TRBV20-1; D gene: .; clone size: many; CDR3 protein: CSVNRDGQETQYF; CDR3 DNA: TGCAGTGTCAACCGGGACGGCCAAGAGACCCAGTACTTC
J gene: TRBJ1-5; V gene: TRBV15; D gene: .; clone size: .; CDR3 protein: CATSRDVTSAQPQHF; CDR3 DNA: TGTGCCACCAGCAGAGATGTGACCTCAGCCCAGCCCCAGCATTTT
J gene: TRBJ2-3; V gene: TRBV27; D gene: .; clone size: .; CDR3 protein: CASRAQGTDTQYF; CDR3 DNA: TGTGCCAGTAGGGCCCAGGGCACAGATACGCAGTATTTT
J gene: TRBJ1-5; V gene: TRBV7-9; D gene: .; clone size: .; CDR3 protein: CASAPDGQQPQHF; CDR3 DNA: TGTGCCAGCGCCCCCGACGGGCAACAGCCCCAGCATTTT
J gene: TRBJ1-1; V gene: TRBV6-2/TRBV6-3; D gene: .; clone size: .; CDR3 protein: CASSSLLMNTEAFF; CDR3 DNA: TGTGCCAGCAGTTCCCTCCTCATGAACACTGAAGCTTTCTTT
J gene: TRBJ2-6; V gene: TRBV12-3/TRBV12-4; D gene: TRBD2; clone size: many; CDR3 protein: CASSSSGGAGANVLTF; CDR3 DNA: TGTGCCAGCAGTTCCTCTGGGGGGGCTGGGGCCAACGTCCTGACTTTC
J gene: TRBJ1-1; V gene: TRBV29-1; D gene: .; clone size: many; CDR3 protein: CSGRGNTEAFF; CDR3 DNA: TGCAGCGGCAGGGGGAACACTGAAGCTTTCTTT
J gene: TRBJ2-4; V gene: TRBV27; D gene: .; clone size: .; CDR3 protein: CASRPPGAEIQYF; CDR3 DNA: TGTGCCAGCAGACCCCCAGGGGCTGAAATTCAGTACTTC
J gene: TRBJ1-2; V gene: TRBV11-2; D gene: TRBD1; clone size: few; CDR3 protein: CASSKQGDGYTF; CDR3 DNA: TGTGCCAGCAGCAAACAGGGGGATGGCTACACCTTC
J gene: TRBJ2-5; V gene: TRBV6-6; D gene: .; clone size: many; CDR3 protein: CASSYSVGAVGTQYF; CDR3 DNA: TGTGCCAGCAGTTATTCCGTTGGGGCGGTCGGGACCCAGTACTTC
J gene: TRBJ2-1; V gene: TRBV7-2; D gene: TRBD2; clone size: .; CDR3 protein: CASSPLGRGAYNEQFF; CDR3 DNA: TGTGCCAGCAGCCCTCTGGGGCGGGGGGCCTACAATGAGCAGTTCTTC
J gene: TRBJ2-7; V gene: TRBV27; D gene: TRBD1; clone size: many; CDR3 protein: CASSPPDRPYEQYF; CDR3 DNA: TGTGCCAGCAGTCCCCCGGACAGGCCCTACGAGCAGTACTTC
J gene: TRBJ2-1; V gene: TRBV6-1; D gene: .; clone size: many; CDR3 protein: CASSEGLGYNEQFF; CDR3 DNA: TGTGCCAGCAGTGAAGGGCTAGGCTACAATGAGCAGTTCTTC
J gene: TRBJ2-3; V gene: TRBV2; D gene: TRBD2; clone size: many; CDR3 protein: CASSVTSGDTDTQYF; CDR3 DNA: TGTGCCAGCAGTGTGACTAGCGGGGACACAGATACGCAGTATTTT
J gene: TRBJ1-2; V gene: TRBV7-9; D gene: .; clone size: .; CDR3 protein: CASSLEEYGYTF; CDR3 DNA: TGTGCCAGCAGCTTAGAGGAATATGGCTACACCTTC
J gene: TRBJ1-2; V gene: TRBV24-1; D gene: .; clone size: .; CDR3 protein: CATSDLADYGYTF; CDR3 DNA: TGTGCCACCAGTGATTTGGCCGACTATGGCTACACCTTC
J gene: TRBJ2-1; V gene: TRBV28; D gene: .; clone size: many; CDR3 protein: CASSSLANIYNEQFF; CDR3 DNA: TGTGCCAGCTCATCTTTAGCGAATATCTACAATGAGCAGTTCTTC
J gene: TRBJ2-3; V gene: TRBV27; D gene: TRBD2; clone size: few; CDR3 protein: CASSLSSQASGIWGDTQYF; CDR3 DNA: TGTGCCAGCAGTCTATCCTCTCAAGCTAGCGGGATTTGGGGAGATACGCAGTATTTT
J gene: TRBJ2-2; V gene: TRBV6-2/TRBV6-3; D gene: TRBD2; clone size: .; CDR3 protein: CASSYGASGMTGELFF; CDR3 DNA: TGTGCCAGCAGTTACGGTGCTAGCGGGATGACCGGGGAGCTGTTTTTT
J gene: TRBJ2-3; V gene: TRBV18; D gene: .; clone size: .; CDR3 protein: CASSPPGEQIF; CDR3 DNA: TGTGCCAGCTCACCACCGGGAGAACAGATTTTT
J gene: TRBJ1-1; V gene: TRBV5-1; D gene: TRBD1; clone size: few; CDR3 protein: CASSPGTGGRDEAFF; CDR3 DNA: TGCGCCAGCAGCCCCGGGACAGGGGGCAGAGATGAAGCTTTCTTT
J gene: TRBJ1-1; V gene: TRBV7-8; D gene: .; clone size: many; CDR3 protein: CASSLASTGYGTEAFF; CDR3 DNA: TGTGCCAGCAGCTTAGCTAGTACAGGGTACGGCACTGAAGCTTTCTTT
J gene: TRBJ2-1; V gene: TRBV28; D gene: .; clone size: many; CDR3 protein: CASSLAPYNEQFF; CDR3 DNA: TGTGCCAGCAGTTTAGCACCCTACAATGAGCAGTTCTTC
J gene: TRBJ2-1; V gene: TRBV3-1; D gene: .; clone size: many; CDR3 protein: CASSRDGLPYNEQFF; CDR3 DNA: TGTGCCAGCAGCCGAGATGGCCTACCGTACAATGAGCAGTTCTTC
J gene: TRBJ1-4; V gene: TRBV6-1; D gene: .; clone size: many; CDR3 protein: CASKEGQLGEKLFF; CDR3 DNA: TGTGCCAGCAAAGAAGGACAGCTCGGTGAAAAACTGTTTTTT
J gene: TRBJ2-3; V gene: TRBV29-1; D gene: .; clone size: many; CDR3 protein: CSAGIPDTQYF; CDR3 DNA: TGCAGCGCCGGGATCCCAGATACGCAGTATTTT
J gene: TRBJ1-5; V gene: TRBV18; D gene: .; clone size: many; CDR3 protein: CASSPVGQPQHF; CDR3 DNA: TGTGCCAGCTCACCTGTTGGTCAGCCCCAGCATTTT
J gene: TRBJ2-7; V gene: TRBV4-2; D gene: .; clone size: many; CDR3 protein: CASRGLAPYEQYF; CDR3 DNA: TGTGCCAGCAGGGGACTGGCCCCCTACGAGCAGTACTTC
J gene: TRBJ1-2; V gene: TRBV9; D gene: .; clone size: .; CDR3 protein: CASSVGPDPNYGYTF; CDR3 DNA: TGTGCCAGCAGCGTAGGGCCGGATCCTAACTATGGCTACACCTTC
J gene: TRBJ1-4; V gene: TRBV6-6; D gene: .; clone size: many; CDR3 protein: CASSYTGSALNEKLFF; CDR3 DNA: TGTGCCAGCAGTTACACGGGGTCAGCTCTTAATGAAAAACTGTTTTTT
J gene: TRBJ1-3; V gene: TRBV7-6; D gene: .; clone size: many; CDR3 protein: CASSLAGISGNTIYF; CDR3 DNA: TGTGCCAGCAGCTTAGCAGGGATCTCTGGAAACACCATATATTTT
J gene: TRBJ2-5; V gene: TRBV6-5; D gene: .; clone size: .; CDR3 protein: CASTPTLPQETQYF; CDR3 DNA: TGTGCCAGCACTCCGACATTACCGCAAGAGACCCAGTACTTC
J gene: TRBJ1-1; V gene: TRBV2; D gene: .; clone size: few; CDR3 protein: CASSGDWGTEAFF; CDR3 DNA: TGTGCCAGCAGCGGGGATTGGGGGACTGAAGCTTTCTTT
J gene: TRBJ2-1; V gene: TRBV20-1; D gene: .; clone size: few; CDR3 protein: CSGSGYGDEQFF; CDR3 DNA: TGCAGTGGGAGCGGGTATGGCGATGAGCAGTTCTTC
J gene: TRBJ2-1; V gene: TRBV29-1; D gene: TRBD2; clone size: many; CDR3 protein: CSVAGTSGSNEQFF; CDR3 DNA: TGCAGCGTTGCTGGGACTAGCGGGAGTAATGAGCAGTTCTTC
J gene: TRBJ1-5; V gene: TRBV7-2; D gene: .; clone size: many; CDR3 protein: CASSSQGSRNQPQHF; CDR3 DNA: TGTGCCAGCAGCTCACAAGGGTCACGCAATCAGCCCCAGCATTTT
J gene: TRBJ2-5; V gene: TRBV7-9; D gene: TRBD1; clone size: .; CDR3 protein: CANAGTGGSETQYF; CDR3 DNA: TGTGCCAATGCCGGGACAGGGGGTTCGGAGACCCAGTACTTC
J gene: TRBJ2-3; V gene: TRBV18; D gene: .; clone size: many; CDR3 protein: CASSPQGPTDTQYF; CDR3 DNA: TGTGCCAGCTCACCACAAGGTCCCACAGATACGCAGTATTTT